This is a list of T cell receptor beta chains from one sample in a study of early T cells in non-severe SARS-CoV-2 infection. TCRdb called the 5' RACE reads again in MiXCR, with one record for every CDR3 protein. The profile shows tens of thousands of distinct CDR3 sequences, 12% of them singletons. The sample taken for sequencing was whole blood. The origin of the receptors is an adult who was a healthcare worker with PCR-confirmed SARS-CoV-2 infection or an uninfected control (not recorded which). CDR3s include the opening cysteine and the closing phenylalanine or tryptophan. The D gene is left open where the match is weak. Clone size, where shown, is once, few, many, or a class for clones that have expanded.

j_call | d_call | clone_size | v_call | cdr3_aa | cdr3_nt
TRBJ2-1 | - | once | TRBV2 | CASSVTVPPNEQFF | TGTGCCAGCAGTGTGACCGTCCCCCCCAATGAGCAGTTCTTC
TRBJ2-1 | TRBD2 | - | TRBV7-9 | CASSPTAGTSADNEQFF | TGTGCCAGCAGCCCTACCGCCGGGACTAGCGCAGACAATGAGCAGTTCTTC
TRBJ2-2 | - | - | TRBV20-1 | CSASHSGYGGELFF | TGCAGTGCTAGTCATTCGGGTTATGGCGGGGAGCTGTTTTTT
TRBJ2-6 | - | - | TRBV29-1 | CSVEGSGANVLTF | TGCAGCGTCGAAGGCTCTGGGGCCAACGTCCTGACTTTC
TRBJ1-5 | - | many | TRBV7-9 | CASSSPDSNQPQHF | TGTGCCAGCAGCTCACCAGACAGCAATCAGCCCCAGCATTTT
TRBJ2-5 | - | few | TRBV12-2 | CASRFYPREGEETQYF | TGTGCAAGTCGCTTTTATCCTCGGGAGGGAGAAGAAACCCAGTACTTC
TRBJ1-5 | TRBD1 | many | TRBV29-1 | CSVATDREGQPQHF | TGCAGCGTTGCCACGGACAGGGAAGGTCAGCCCCAGCATTTT
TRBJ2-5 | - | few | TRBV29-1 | CSVESGAETQYF | TGCAGCGTTGAGTCAGGAGCTGAGACCCAGTACTTC
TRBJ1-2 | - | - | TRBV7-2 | CASSQYAGPNYGYTF | TGTGCCAGCAGCCAGTATGCGGGGCCTAACTATGGCTACACCTTC
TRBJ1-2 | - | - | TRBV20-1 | CSATEITRVGAQF | TGCAGTGCTACCGAGATAACGCGCGTCGGGGCCCAATTC
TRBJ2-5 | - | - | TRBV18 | CASSPLRETQYF | TGTGCCAGCTCACCTCTAAGAGAGACCCAGTACTTC
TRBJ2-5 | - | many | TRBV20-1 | CSASGQLQETQYF | TGCAGTGCTAGCGGGCAGCTTCAAGAGACCCAGTACTTC
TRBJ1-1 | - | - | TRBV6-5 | CASSYSTWSEAFF | TGTGCCAGCAGTTACTCGACCTGGTCTGAAGCTTTCTTT
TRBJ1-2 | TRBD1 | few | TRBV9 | CASSSRDRASNGYTF | TGTGCCAGCAGCTCCCGGGACAGGGCGTCCAATGGCTACACCTTC
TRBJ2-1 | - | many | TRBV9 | CASSVSSEQFF | TGTGCCAGCAGCGTAAGTAGTGAGCAGTTCTTC
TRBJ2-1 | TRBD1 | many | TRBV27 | CASSVRGLYSYNEQFF | TGTGCCAGCAGCGTGAGGGGGCTCTACTCCTACAATGAGCAGTTCTTC
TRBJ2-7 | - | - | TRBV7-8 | CASSVDSSEQYF | TGTGCCAGCAGCGTCGACTCATCAGAGCAGTACTTC
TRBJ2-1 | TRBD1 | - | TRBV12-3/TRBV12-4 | CASRPGQGYNEQFF | TGTGCCAGCAGGCCGGGACAGGGGTACAATGAGCAGTTCTTC
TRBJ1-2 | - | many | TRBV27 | CASSRQEEYGYTF | TGTGCCAGCAGTCGACAGGAGGAGTATGGCTACACCTTC
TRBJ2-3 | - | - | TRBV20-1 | CSARDPTGEGDTQYF | TGCAGTGCTAGAGATCCAACGGGCGAAGGAGATACGCAGTATTTT
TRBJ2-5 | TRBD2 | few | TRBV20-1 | CSATSISGTETQYF | TGCAGTGCTACCTCTATTAGCGGGACGGAGACCCAGTACTTC
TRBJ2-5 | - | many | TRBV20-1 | CSARPRGKGLDQETQYF | TGCAGTGCTAGACCGCGCGGGAAGGGACTTGACCAAGAGACCCAGTACTTC
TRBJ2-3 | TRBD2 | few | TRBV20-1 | CSARDITSGRANTQYF | TGCAGTGCTAGAGACATCACTAGCGGGAGGGCGAATACGCAGTATTTT
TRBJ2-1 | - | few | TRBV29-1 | CSVDQLPFGEQFF | TGCAGCGTTGACCAGTTGCCTTTCGGTGAGCAGTTCTTC
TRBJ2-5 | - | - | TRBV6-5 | CASSYYREETQYF | TGTGCCAGCAGTTACTACAGGGAGGAGACCCAGTACTTC
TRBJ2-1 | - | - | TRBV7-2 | CASSLKFRERQFF | TGTGCCAGCAGCTTAAAGTTTCGCGAGAGGCAGTTCTTC
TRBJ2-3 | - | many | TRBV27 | CASSLSKGFSLGEQYF | TGTGCCAGCAGTTTATCGAAGGGATTCTCACTCGGGGAGCAGTATTTT
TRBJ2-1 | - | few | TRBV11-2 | CASSFAGSQWNEQFF | TGTGCCAGCAGCTTCGCCGGGAGCCAATGGAATGAGCAGTTCTTC
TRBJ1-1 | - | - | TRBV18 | CASSPPARNTEAFF | TGTGCCAGCTCACCCCCGGCGAGGAACACTGAAGCTTTCTTT
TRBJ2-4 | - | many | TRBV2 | CAIPGEAKNIQYF | TGTGCCATCCCGGGAGAGGCCAAAAACATTCAGTACTTC
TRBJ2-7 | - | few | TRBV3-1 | CASSQDGRDEQYF | TGTGCCAGCAGCCAAGATGGGCGGGACGAGCAGTACTTC
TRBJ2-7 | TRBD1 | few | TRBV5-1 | CASSRDSAYEQYF | TGCGCCAGCAGCCGGGACAGTGCCTACGAGCAGTACTTC
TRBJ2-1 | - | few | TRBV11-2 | CASSLDRHEQFF | TGTGCCAGCAGCTTAGATAGGCATGAGCAGTTCTTC
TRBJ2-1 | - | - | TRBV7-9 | CVSSSIRDLNNEQFF | TGTGTCAGCAGCTCAATCCGGGACTTAAACAATGAGCAGTTCTTC
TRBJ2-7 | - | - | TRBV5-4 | CASSRDSSESDYEQYF | TGTGCCAGCAGCAGGGATAGCAGCGAGAGCGACTACGAGCAGTACTTC
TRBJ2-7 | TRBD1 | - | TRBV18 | CASSLEQGNAYEQYF | TGTGCCAGCTCTCTCGAACAGGGGAATGCCTACGAGCAGTACTTC
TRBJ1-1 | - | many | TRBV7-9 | CASRFWGGTEAFF | TGTGCCAGCAGATTTTGGGGGGGCACTGAAGCTTTCTTT
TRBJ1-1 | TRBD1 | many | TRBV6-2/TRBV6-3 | CASSYGQGGNTEAFF | TGTGCCAGCAGTTACGGGCAGGGGGGGAACACTGAAGCTTTCTTT
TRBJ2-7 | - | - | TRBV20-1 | CSARRASSYEQYF | TGCAGTGCTAGAAGGGCCAGCTCCTACGAGCAGTACTTC
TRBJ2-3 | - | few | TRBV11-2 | CASSLVVSSDTQYF | TGTGCCAGCAGCTTAGTGGTTAGTTCGGATACGCAGTATTTT
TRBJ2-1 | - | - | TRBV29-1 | CSVPGAIEQFF | TGCAGCGTCCCTGGGGCTATTGAGCAGTTCTTC
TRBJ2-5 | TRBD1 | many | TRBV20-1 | CSVPDRGRPSGKETQYF | TGCAGTGTCCCCGACAGGGGGCGTCCAAGCGGGAAAGAGACCCAGTACTTC
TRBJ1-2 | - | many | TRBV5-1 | CASNRGQQDYGYTF | TGCGCCAGCAACAGAGGACAGCAGGACTATGGCTACACCTTC
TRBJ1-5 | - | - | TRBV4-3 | CASSQVIREDQPQHF | TGCGCCAGCAGCCAAGTCATTAGGGAGGATCAGCCCCAGCATTTT
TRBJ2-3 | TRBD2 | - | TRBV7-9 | CASSLTSGRPTDTQYF | TGTGCCAGCAGCTTGACTAGCGGGAGACCCACAGATACGCAGTATTTT
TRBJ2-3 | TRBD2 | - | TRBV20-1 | CSARLYSGSLADTQYF | TGCAGTGCTAGACTCTATAGCGGGAGCCTCGCAGATACGCAGTATTTT
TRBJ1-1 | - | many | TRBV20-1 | CSARLDTREAFF | TGCAGTGCTAGATTAGACACCCGTGAAGCTTTCTTT
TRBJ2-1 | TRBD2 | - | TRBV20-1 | CSARKFAGGLGEQFF | TGCAGTGCTAGGAAATTCGCGGGAGGGCTCGGTGAGCAGTTCTTC
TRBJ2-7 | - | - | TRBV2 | CASSPDVWGYEQYF | TGTGCCAGCAGTCCGGACGTATGGGGCTACGAGCAGTACTTC
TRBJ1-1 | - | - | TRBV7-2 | CASSPTSDRNTEAFF | TGTGCCAGCAGCCCTACTTCTGACAGGAACACTGAAGCTTTCTTT
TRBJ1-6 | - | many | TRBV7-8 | CASSLEGWSPLHF | TGTGCCAGCAGCTTAGAGGGATGGTCACCCCTCCACTTT
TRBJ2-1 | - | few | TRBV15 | CATSTRTASYNEQFF | TGTGCCACCAGCACCCGGACAGCCTCCTACAATGAGCAGTTCTTC
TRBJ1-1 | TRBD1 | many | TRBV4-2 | CASSQGSPGGDTEAFF | TGTGCCAGCAGCCAAGGGAGCCCAGGGGGGGACACTGAAGCTTTCTTT
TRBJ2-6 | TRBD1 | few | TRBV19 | CASSFTGGSPGANVLTF | TGTGCCAGTAGTTTCACAGGGGGATCCCCTGGGGCCAACGTCCTGACTTTC